Below are 23 T cell receptor beta chains sequenced from a single sample in a study of control samples from healthy donors and cancer patients. Libraries were prepared by immunoSEQ multiplex PCR; TCRdb keeps only in-frame clonotypes and omits some of them. This repertoire shows about 140,000 clones, roughly 94% found once; its top ten account for under 15%. The sequencing input was blood. The receptors were gathered from a man aged 40-55 years in good health.

This chain connects TRBV5-1 to TRBJ1-5; no clear D. Trimming cost V 1 base and J 7 bases, with 9 bases left between them. The germline gives CDR1 SGHRS, CDR2 YFSETQ. There are 13 residues in the CDR3. CDR3 sequence: CASSLMGGQPQHF. Written as DNA, the CDR3 is TGCGCCAGCAGCTTGATGGGTGGGCAGCCCCAGCATTTT.

This clone showed up just once. The rearrangement links TRBV7-2 to TRBJ1-2, with 12 bases aligning to TRBD1. Germline V gene lookup returns CDR1 SGHTA and CDR2 FQGNSA. The CDR3 is 16 amino acids. V gave up 1 base and J gave up 4 bases; unmatched junction bases: 4. The CDR3 reads CASSLEGTGGFYGYTF. As DNA, the CDR3 is TGTGCCAGCAGCTTAGAGGGGACAGGGGGCTTCTATGGCTACACCTTC.

In DNA, the CDR3 is TGTGCCAGCAGCTTAGGAGCGGGGGATAGTACCGATACGCAGTATTTT. Encoded protein: CASSLGAGDSTDTQYF. V gene TRBV7-9 combines with J gene TRBJ2-3; the match to TRBD2 covers 8 bases. From germline, CDR1 is SEHNR and CDR2 FQNEAQ (reference sequence). The length of the CDR3 is 16 residues. The V and J ends lost 1 base and 6 bases, in that order; junction bases with no gene match: 9.

This chain connects TRBV7-3 to TRBJ2-5, with D maybe TRBD1 (7 bases). The CDR3 extends over 18 amino acids. Germline CDR1 SGHTA, CDR2 FQGTGA. Trimming shortened V by 2 bases and J by 0 bases, and 19 bases separated the two germline ends. This CDR3 is CASSLRPTGWEDQETQYF. DNA of the CDR3: TGTGCCAGCAGCTTACGCCCGACAGGGTGGGAGGACCAAGAGACCCAGTACTTC.

The J gene is TRBJ2-1, the V gene TRBV19, with 7 bases lining up with TRBD1. This CDR3 contains 15 residues. CDR1 is LNHDA and CDR2 is SQIVND in the germline V gene (reference sequence). V dropped 5 bases and J dropped 7; count of bases not matched to a gene: 11. DNA for the CDR3: TGTGCCAGTAGTGACCCAGGGGGAGAGGTTAATGAGCAGTTCTTC. As protein: CASSDPGGEVNEQFF.

The V gene is TRBV18, the J gene TRBJ1-5; D is perhaps TRBD1 (5 bases). V shed 3 bases and J shed 6 bases, with 12 bases lying between them. Germline V gives CDR1 KGHSH, CDR2 LQKENI. CDR3 size: 14 residues. CDR3 region: CASSPGGGPQPQHF. CDR3 in DNA: TGTGCCAGCTCACCCGGTGGGGGTCCTCAGCCCCAGCATTTT. The full variable domain, with the rest looked up from reference TRBV18 and TRBJ1-5, is NAGVMQNPRHLVRRRGQEARLRCSPMKGHSHVYWYRQLPEEGLKFMVYLQKENIIDESGMPKERFSAEFPKEGPSILRIQQVVRGDSAAYFCASSPGGGPQPQHFGDGTRLSIL.

The chain links TRBV2 to TRBJ2-1; D ambiguous. V was clipped by 4 bases and J by 3 bases, with 13 bases between them. CDR3 length equals 15 residues. CDR1 and CDR2 (germline): SNHLY, FYNNEI. The CDR3 region is CASSVGRDLYNEQFF. CDR3 DNA: TGTGCCAGCAGTGTCGGCCGAGATCTCTACAATGAGCAGTTCTTC.

The chain recombines TRBV19 with TRBJ1-5; 9 bases fit TRBD1. The V and J ends lost 6 bases and 3 bases, in that order; junction bases with no gene match: 6. CDR3 length equals 15 residues. Germline V CDR1 and CDR2: LNHDA, SQIVND (reference sequence). CDR3 loop: CASRTGTGNNQPQHF. The DNA for the CDR3 is TGTGCCAGTAGGACAGGGACAGGGAACAATCAGCCCCAGCATTTT.

The chain uses TRBV27 and TRBJ1-2; the D gene is possibly TRBD1 (6 bases). With 3 bases removed from V and 3 bases from J, the gap between germline ends came to 17 bases. CDR1 and CDR2 (germline): MNHEY, SMNVEV (reference sequence). The CDR3 is made up of 16 amino acids. The CDR3 loop is CASSLSGASLYYGYTF. Written as DNA, the CDR3 is TGTGCCAGCAGTTTGTCGGGGGCCAGCCTCTACTATGGCTACACCTTC.

This chain connects TRBV2 to TRBJ2-3; D call uncertain. The ends were cut back, 3 bases at V and 4 bases at J, with 11 bases in the middle. CDR3 length: 14 residues. In germline, CDR1 is SNHLY, CDR2 FYNNEI. CDR3 nucleotide sequence: TGTGCCAGCAGTGAGAGGCAGTCCGCAGATACGCAGTATTTT. Translated, it gives CASSERQSADTQYF.

The chain uses TRBV4-3 and TRBJ1-4; 9 positions match TRBD1. There are 16 residues in the CDR3. The germline V gene has CDR1 LGHNA and CDR2 YSLEER. V lost 4 bases to trimming and J lost 8 bases; unmatched junction nucleotides: 11. The CDR3 coding sequence is TGCGCCAGCAGCCCGGGCCCAGGACAGGGGAGGGAAAAACTGTTTTTT. Translated: CASSPGPGQGREKLFF.

There are a few counts of this clone. V gene TRBV12-3 or TRBV12-4 combines with J gene TRBJ2-7; perhaps D is TRBD1 or TRBD2 (6 bases each). The CDR3 is 13 residues long. V was shortened by 7 bases and J by 4 bases, with 14 bases between the two germline ends. The DNA of the CDR3 is TGTGCCAGCACCATAGGGGGGAGGTACGAGCAGTACTTC. Residues: CASTIGGRYEQYF.

This chain links TRBV28 with TRBJ1-1, with 7 bases lining up with TRBD1. CDR1 is MDHEN and CDR2 is SYDVKM in the germline V gene. After removal of 10 bases from V and 0 bases from J, the junction contained 14 bases not matched to a gene. The CDR3 loop spans 16 amino acids. The CDR3 is CATKGGRFYMNTEAFF. CDR3 DNA: TGTGCCACCAAAGGGGGCAGATTCTACATGAACACTGAAGCTTTCTTT.

The chain employs TRBV5-1 and TRBJ1-6; D is uncertain. The CDR3 runs to 13 residues. Germline V gene data show CDR1 as SGHRS and CDR2 as YFSETQ. Trimming took 0 bases from V and 7 from J, leaving 5 bases between them. CDR3 nucleotide sequence: TGCGCCAGCAGCTTGGGGCAAAATTCACCCCTCCACTTT. It translates to CASSLGQNSPLHF.

The chain combines TRBV3-1 (or the pseudogene TRBV3-2) with TRBJ1-2; D is possibly TRBD1 (5 bases). The CDR3 is made up of 16 amino acids. Trimming removed 0 bases at V and 2 bases at J, with 13 bases between. Germline-derived CDR1 and CDR2 are LGHDT and YNNKEL (reference sequence). CDR3 bases: TGTGCCAGCAGCCAAGATGGGGGTGGGAGCAACTATGGCTACACCTTC. Its translation: CASSQDGGGSNYGYTF.

V is TRBV6-5 and J is TRBJ1-6; a possible D gene is TRBD1 (6 bases). This CDR3 has 14 residues. Germline V gene lookup returns CDR1 MNHEY and CDR2 SVGAGI. V lost 7 bases and J lost 9, with 16 bases in between. Here the CDR3 reads CASMGHKRGSPLHF. DNA of the CDR3: TGTGCCAGCATGGGACATAAAAGGGGTTCACCCCTCCACTTT.

CDR3 region: CAWSVLDRSSGANVLTF. The CDR3 region has the DNA TGTGCCTGGAGTGTACTGGACAGATCCTCTGGGGCCAACGTCCTGACTTTC. The rearrangement links TRBV30 to TRBJ2-6; D may be TRBD1 (6 bases). Germline V lookup: CDR1 GTSNPN, CDR2 SVGIG (reference sequence). The CDR3 covers 17 residues. Trimming shortened V by 0 bases and J by 0 bases, and 12 bases separated the two germline ends.

The genes are TRBV25-1 and TRBJ2-1; the D gene could be TRBD1 or TRBD2 (6 bases each). This CDR3 has 13 amino acids. CDR1 and CDR2 (germline): MGHDK, SYGVNS. Trimming pared 1 base from V and 10 bases from J, leaving 11 bases between. In DNA, the CDR3 is TGTGCCAGCAGTGAATCCCGGGGGCGGGAGCAGTTCTTC. It yields the protein CASSESRGREQFF. Looking up the rest from reference TRBV25-1 and TRBJ2-1 gives the full variable domain: EADIYQTPRYLVIGTGKKITLECSQTMGHDKMYWYQQDPGMELHLIHYSYGVNSTEKGDLSSESTVSRIRTEHFPLTLESARPSHTSQYLCASSESRGREQFFGPGTRLTVL.

The V and J genes are TRBV3-1 (or the pseudogene TRBV3-2) and TRBJ1-5; D unresolved. There are 14 residues in the CDR3. V lost 0 bases and J lost 11, with 14 bases in between. CDR1 is LGHDT and CDR2 is YNNKEL in the germline V gene (reference sequence). Here the CDR3 DNA reads TGTGCCAGCAGCCAAGATCTCGGAGGGAGTACCCAGCATTTT. Amino acids: CASSQDLGGSTQHF.

The chain is built from TRBV11-2 and TRBJ1-6; TRBD1 might be the D (5 bases). V lost 2 bases and J 7 bases, leaving 9 bases between the germline ends. The CDR3 spans 14 residues. Germline V gene sequence: CDR1 SGHAT, CDR2 FQNNGV. The CDR3 DNA reads as TGTGCCAGCAGCTTAATGGGGGTAAATTCACCCCTCCACTTT. This translates into CASSLMGVNSPLHF.

This chain joins TRBV7-2 and TRBJ2-2; D possibly corresponds to TRBD2 (7 bases). CDR3 length: 15 residues. With 5 bases removed from V and 4 bases from J, the gap between germline ends came to 14 bases. Per germline, CDR1 SGHTA and CDR2 FQGNSA. CDR3 DNA: TGTGCCAGCAGCCTGGCGGGGGCAGGCACCGGGGAGCTGTTTTTT. Translation: CASSLAGAGTGELFF.

The chain combines TRBV7-9 with TRBJ2-3; TRBD2 aligns across 7 bases. V was clipped by 3 bases and J by 5 bases; unmatched bases: 2. This CDR3 is 13 amino acids long. Germline-derived CDR1 and CDR2 are SEHNR and FQNEAQ (reference sequence). DNA of the CDR3: TGTGCCAGCAGCTTCGGGGAGGGAGATACGCAGTATTTT. Translated, it gives CASSFGEGDTQYF.

The chain carries TRBV5-6 and TRBJ2-1; D call uncertain. CDR1 SGHDT and CDR2 YYEEEE come from the germline V gene. With 4 bases removed from V and 4 bases from J, the gap between germline ends came to 12 bases. The CDR3 spans 14 residues. CDR3 nucleotide sequence: TGTGCCAGCAGCCACCCGGATTCGTACAATGAGCAGTTCTTC. Encoded protein: CASSHPDSYNEQFF.